The 17 T cell receptor beta chains below all came from one sample that was sequenced in a study of siplizumab effects on memory and regulatory T cells. The repertoire was sequenced with immunoSEQ multiplex PCR; TCRdb's copy has only in-frame clones and lacks some. The sample yields 90,000 to 120,000 clones, 92% seen once. The sequenced material came from Tregs sorted from blood. Receptors originate from a human donor in good health.

This chain connects TRBV6-5 to TRBJ1-2; TRBD1 agrees at 7 bases. Germline lookup yields CDR1 MNHEY and CDR2 SVGAGI. The CDR3 loop spans 13 amino acids. V lost 5 bases to trimming and J lost 5 bases; unmatched junction nucleotides: 5. CDR3 amino acids: CASSRDRWYGYTF. The DNA of the CDR3 is TGTGCCAGCAGTAGGGACAGATGGTATGGCTACACCTTC.

V usage is TRBV28 and J usage is TRBJ1-5; D is possibly TRBD1 (5 bases). Trimming stripped 8 bases from V and 7 bases from J, with 21 bases between. The CDR3 totals 15 residues. Looked up from germline, CDR1 is MDHEN and CDR2 is SYDVKM. The CDR3 DNA is TGTGCCAGCGGGGGAAGAAGGGGAGGGCGCCAGCCCCAGCATTTT. This sequence encodes CASGGRRGGRQPQHF.

The chain joins TRBV4-2 to TRBJ2-7, with 7 positions matching TRBD2. The V gene end was trimmed by 1 base and the J gene end by 2 bases; junction bases not matched to a gene: 8. CDR1 LGHNA and CDR2 YNFKEQ come from the germline V gene. CDR3 length equals 16 residues. In DNA form, the CDR3 reads TGTGCCAGCAGCCAAGTGCGCGGGAGTGGCGCCTACGAGCAGTACTTC. Amino acids: CASSQVRGSGAYEQYF.

In this sample, this clone turned up once. The V and J genes are TRBV7-2 and TRBJ2-1; 13 nucleotides match TRBD2. Germline CDR1 and CDR2: SGHTA and FQGNSA. V shed 6 bases, J shed 6 bases, and the junction held 5 bases outside the gene matches. This CDR3 comprises 15 residues. The CDR3 loop reads CASSLGTSGTNEQFF. The CDR3 nucleotides are TGTGCCAGCAGTTTGGGGACTAGCGGGACCAATGAGCAGTTCTTC.

This chain connects TRBV23-1 to TRBJ2-5; 15 bases fit TRBD2. TRBV23-1 is noted as an ORF with a role that remains uncertain. Unmatched junction bases numbered 8, after V lost 4 bases and J lost 5 bases. The length of the CDR3 is 17 residues. The CDR3 sequence is CASSLRTSGRAYETQYF. For the CDR3, the DNA is TGCGCCAGCAGTCTACGGACTAGCGGGAGGGCCTATGAGACCCAGTACTTC.

The chain is built from TRBV7-3 and TRBJ2-2; 8 bases agree with TRBD2. Unmatched junction bases numbered 8, after V lost 4 bases and J lost 4 bases. CDR1 and CDR2 (germline): SGHTA, FQGTGA. The CDR3 is made up of 16 amino acids. Here the CDR3 DNA reads TGTGCCAGCAGCTCCGGGACTAGGTCCTTCACCGGGGAGCTGTTTTTT. Amino acids: CASSSGTRSFTGELFF.

The rearrangement uses TRBV5-6 and TRBJ2-1; D is possibly TRBD1 or TRBD2 (6 bases each). Looked up from germline, CDR1 is SGHDT and CDR2 is YYEEEE. CDR3 length: 16 amino acids. Trimming took 1 base from V and 6 from J, leaving 17 bases between them. The CDR3 region has the DNA TGTGCCAGCAGCTTGCTAGGGGGAGGCCCCTCCAATGAGCAGTTCTTC. Protein sequence: CASSLLGGGPSNEQFF.

The chain carries TRBV15 and TRBJ2-3, with D possibly matching TRBD2 (5 bases). Germline CDR1 is LNHNV and CDR2 is YYDKDF (reference sequence). Trimming removed 5 bases from V and 2 bases from J, with 8 bases in between. The CDR3 is 13 residues long. Here the CDR3 reads CATSERNTDTQYF. The CDR3 coding sequence is TGTGCCACCAGCGAGCGGAACACAGATACGCAGTATTTT.

The chain recombines TRBV6-6 with TRBJ1-5, with D maybe TRBD1 (6 bases). V lost 5 bases to trimming and J lost 10 bases, with 12 bases between them. Per the germline V gene, CDR1 is MNHNY and CDR2 is SVGAGI (reference sequence). The CDR3 extends over 12 amino acids. Here the CDR3 DNA reads TGTGCCAGCAGTCCGATCAGGGGACCCCAGCATTTT. Translated, it gives CASSPIRGPQHF.

V is TRBV5-1 and J is TRBJ1-6; D is unresolved. V lost 2 bases and J lost 5, with 5 bases in between. The CDR3 is 13 amino acids. CDR1 is SGHRS and CDR2 is YFSETQ in the germline V gene. In DNA, the CDR3 is TGCGCCAGCAGCTTACAGAATAATTCACCCCTCCACTTT. It yields the protein CASSLQNNSPLHF.

V gene TRBV18 combines with J gene TRBJ1-5; 9 nucleotides agree with TRBD1. CDR1 and CDR2 (germline): KGHSH, LQKENI. This CDR3 contains 15 residues. V gave up 6 bases and J gave up 6 bases; unmatched junction bases: 9. The CDR3 sequence: CASSAGQGFGQPQHF. The DNA for the CDR3 is TGTGCCAGCTCGGCGGGACAGGGCTTCGGTCAGCCCCAGCATTTT. The whole variable domain, remainder taken from reference TRBV18 and TRBJ1-5, is NAGVMQNPRHLVRRRGQEARLRCSPMKGHSHVYWYRQLPEEGLKFMVYLQKENIIDESGMPKERFSAEFPKEGPSILRIQQVVRGDSAAYFCASSAGQGFGQPQHFGDGTRLSIL.

The chain links TRBV30 to TRBJ2-7; either TRBD1 or TRBD2 may supply D (5 bases each). The CDR3 is 16 residues long. CDR1 and CDR2 from the germline V gene are GTSNPN and SVGIG (reference sequence). The V end was cut by 4 bases, the J end by 5 bases, with 24 bases between. The CDR3 nucleotides read TGTGCCTGGACGCACCCGAGGGGCCACATGGTCCACGAGCAGTACTTC. Its protein product is CAWTHPRGHMVHEQYF.

The CDR3 loop is CASSTARDSLYGYTF. DNA for the CDR3: TGTGCCAGTAGTACCGCCCGGGACAGCCTCTATGGCTACACCTTC. V is TRBV19 and J is TRBJ1-2, with TRBD1 identical over 7 bases. The CDR3 covers 15 residues. Germline V gene sequence: CDR1 LNHDA, CDR2 SQIVND (reference sequence). J lost 4 bases, V lost 4 bases, and 9 bases had no gene match.

The chain combines TRBV5-4 with TRBJ2-6; no clear D. Germline V CDR1 and CDR2: SGHNT, YYREEE (reference sequence). The CDR3 length is 16 residues. V was cut by 2 bases and J by 0 bases, with 9 bases left in between. In DNA form, the CDR3 reads TGTGCCAGCAGCTTAGGCAGATACTCTGGGGCCAACGTCCTGACTTTC. The encoded protein is CASSLGRYSGANVLTF.

The chain links TRBV11-2 to TRBJ1-2; no reliable D call. Germline V gene lookup returns CDR1 SGHAT and CDR2 FQNNGV. V was clipped by 5 bases and J by 4 bases, with 8 bases between them. This CDR3 contains 12 residues. CDR3 sequence: CASSIEAYGYTF. Here the CDR3 DNA reads TGTGCCAGCAGCATCGAGGCCTATGGCTACACCTTC.

The V call is TRBV7-9, the J call TRBJ1-1, with D maybe TRBD1 (5 bases). Germline CDR1 and CDR2: SEHNR and FQNEAQ (reference sequence). The ends were cut back, 1 base at V and 6 bases at J, with 15 bases in the middle. This CDR3 is built from 15 residues. The CDR3 is CASSLVAGRVAEAFF. The CDR3 coding sequence is TGTGCCAGCAGCTTAGTGGCAGGGAGGGTCGCTGAAGCTTTCTTT.

The V call is TRBV5-1, the J call TRBJ2-3; no clear D gene. Trimming shortened V by 3 bases and J by 2 bases, and 4 bases separated the two germline ends. From germline, CDR1 is SGHRS and CDR2 YFSETQ. The CDR3 spans 12 residues. As DNA, the CDR3 is TGCGCCAGCAGCTCTTTCACAGATACGCAGTATTTT. Amino acids: CASSSFTDTQYF.